This T cell receptor (beta chain) was sequenced in a study of blood T cell repertoires in COVID-19 (dated by TCRdb to 2018 to 2020). Describing the broader study: Collaborator samples came from the United States, Italy and Spain and covered acute and convalescent phases of COVID-19. The prospective study material was composed of cDNA or gDNA derived from T cells, B-cell-depleted T cells, or PBMCs. Subjects who had been exposed to COVID-19, were actively infected with it, or had recovered from it provided the deeply sampled blood TCRbeta repertoires that made up the dataset. A freely available public database, intended as a resource for researchers studying the immune response to SARS-CoV-2, is where the repertoires were released. Samples came from the ongoing ImmuneRACE study (first 160 participants) plus 1,254 subjects from 6 global collaborators. The sample metadata nearly always contained a de-identified subject ID, COVID-19 status, age in years and sex. Where available, HLA class I and class II types were taken from metadata supplied by the sample provider and were not determined by assay-based typing. What the study reported, not specific to this receptor: Clinical and demographic metadata were provided uncurated, with the amount varying by source and participant.

The immunoSEQ Assay, a bias-controlled multiplex PCR, was used to amplify TCRbeta CDR3 regions from genomic DNA. The original pipeline was this. Nucleated cell counts per sample were estimated from amplification of reference gene primers within the assay. Sequence reads were collapsed and filtered to measure the absolute abundance of every unique TCRbeta CDR3 rearrangement. For each sample, productive Simpson clonality was calculated as the square root of Simpson's diversity index over productive rearrangements. TCRdb stores this immuneACCESS table with in-frame sequences only. Part of the clones is absent; in the studies checked, under half of the shortfall reflects unresolved V genes, and no reason is known for the rest. V, J and clone size were drawn from that table, and D and trimming were deduced from the DNA. The sample data list 130,000 to 150,000 clones, and approximately 80% of these were observed just once. The top ten clonotypes cover approximately 9.5% of the sample.

Whole blood was collected in K2EDTA tubes by collaborating institutions according to the institutions' own protocols. For TCRbeta analysis, collaborators shipped samples as frozen whole blood, isolated PBMCs, or DNA extracted from either of those sample types. The CDR3 measures 14 amino acids from cysteine to phenylalanine. Of all the DNA, just the CDR3 is kept, 42 bases in frame from base 1. Trimming accounts for 4 bases at V and 4 bases at J, while the number of junction bases matched to no gene is 6. CDR1 and CDR2 were assigned from the germline V gene as SGHAT and FQNNGV. As concerns this clone: The antigen this receptor binds is unknown. The input lacks base qualities; no much larger clone sits a single base away.

Sequenced sample: peripheral blood. The chain is encoded by TRBV11-2 joined to TRBJ1-2; 7 middle bases align to TRBD1. The receptor comes from a woman older than 75 in a cohort sampled during active or convalescent COVID-19. The DNA sequence is TGTGCCAGCAGCTCGAGGTCAGGGGGCTATGGCTACACCTTC. Its product reads: CASSSRSGGYGYTF.